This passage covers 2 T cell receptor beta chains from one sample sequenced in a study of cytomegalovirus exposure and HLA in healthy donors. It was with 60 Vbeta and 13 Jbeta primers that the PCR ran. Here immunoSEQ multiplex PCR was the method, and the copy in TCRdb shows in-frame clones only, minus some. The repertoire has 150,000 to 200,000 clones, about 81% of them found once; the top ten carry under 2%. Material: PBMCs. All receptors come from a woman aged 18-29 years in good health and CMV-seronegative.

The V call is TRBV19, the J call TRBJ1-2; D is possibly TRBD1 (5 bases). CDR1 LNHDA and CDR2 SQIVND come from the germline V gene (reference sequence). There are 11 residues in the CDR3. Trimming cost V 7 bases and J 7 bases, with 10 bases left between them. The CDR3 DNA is TGTGCCAGTACAGGGTTTGTTGGCTACACCTTC. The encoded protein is CASTGFVGYTF. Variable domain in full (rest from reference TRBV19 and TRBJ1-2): DGGITQSPKYLFRKEGQNVTLSCEQNLNHDAMYWYRQDPGQGLRLIYYSQIVNDFQKGDIAEGYSVSREKKESFPLTVTSAQKNPTAFYLCASTGFVGYTFGSGTRLTVV.

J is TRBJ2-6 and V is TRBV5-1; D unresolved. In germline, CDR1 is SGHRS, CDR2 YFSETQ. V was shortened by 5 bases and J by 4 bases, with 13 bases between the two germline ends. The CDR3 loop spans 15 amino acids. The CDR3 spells CASRQNHGGANVLTF. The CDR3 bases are TGCGCCAGCAGACAAAATCACGGGGGGGCCAACGTCCTGACTTTC.